One and the same sample provided the 21 T cell receptor beta chains below, sequenced in a study of T cell changes during pregnancy in multiple sclerosis. Sequenced by immunoSEQ multiplex PCR; TCRdb stores in-frame clones only, minus some. The table lists about 60,000 clones, about 92% of them singletons. This specimen was peripheral blood, taken in the second trimester of pregnancy. The receptors come from a female donor in good health, enrolled as a control in a pregnancy study.

The chain recombines TRBV19 with TRBJ2-5; TRBD1 agrees at 12 bases. Germline CDR1 reads LNHDA; CDR2 reads SQIVND (reference sequence). The CDR3 runs to 16 residues. V trimming: 4 bases; J trimming: 5 bases; junction bases outside the gene matches: 8. CDR3 region: CASSNPGQGARETQYF. The CDR3 DNA sequence: TGTGCCAGTAGTAACCCGGGACAGGGGGCACGGGAGACCCAGTACTTC.

The chain is built from TRBV5-1 and TRBJ2-3; 10 bases line up with TRBD2. Per the germline V gene, CDR1 is SGHRS and CDR2 is YFSETQ. This CDR3 has 14 residues. V shed 9 bases, J shed 4 bases, and the junction held 8 bases outside the gene matches. The CDR3 DNA reads as TGCGCCACCGAAGCGGGAGGGGGCGCAGATACGCAGTATTTT. Protein: CATEAGGGADTQYF. The complete variable domain, with remaining parts taken from reference TRBV5-1 and TRBJ2-3, reads KAGVTQTPRYLIKTRGQQVTLSCSPISGHRSVSWYQQTPGQGLQFLFEYFSETQRNKGNFPGRFSGRQFSNSRSEMNVSTLELGDSALYLCATEAGGGADTQYFGPGTRLTVL.

The chain employs TRBV29-1 and TRBJ2-5, with D unclear. There are 13 residues in the CDR3. Germline assignment: CDR1 SQVTM and CDR2 ANQGSEA. V dropped 5 bases and J dropped 0 bases, with 10 bases sitting between them. In nucleotides, the CDR3 is TGCAGCGTTCGGGTAGTGTACCAAGAGACCCAGTACTTC. It codes for CSVRVVYQETQYF. Together with reference TRBV29-1 and TRBJ2-5, the CDR3 gives the full variable domain: SAVISQKPSRDICQRGTSLTIQCQVDSQVTMMFWYRQQPGQSLTLIATANQGSEATYESGFVIDKFPISRPNLTFSTLTVSNMSPEDSSIYLCSVRVVYQETQYFGPGTRLLVL.

The chain is built from TRBV6-6 and TRBJ2-7; tentative D call: TRBD2 (5 bases). The CDR3 runs to 13 residues. The V and J ends lost 2 bases and 5 bases respectively, with 10 bases between them. CDR1 is MNHNY, CDR2 SVGAGI, per germline (reference sequence). CDR3 in DNA: TGTGCCAGCAGTTACAGAGGGAACAACGAGCAGTACTTC. Protein: CASSYRGNNEQYF.

This rearrangement joins TRBV2 to TRBJ1-1, with D possibly TRBD1 on 5 matching bases. The CDR3 covers 16 residues. Trimming took off 6 bases at V and 0 bases at J, with 17 bases between the two ends. Germline V gene sequence: CDR1 SNHLY, CDR2 FYNNEI. The DNA of the CDR3 is TGTGCCAGCAGGGGGGACTCCAGATACATGAACACTGAAGCTTTCTTT. It encodes CASRGDSRYMNTEAFF.

This rearrangement joins TRBV5-1 to TRBJ2-4, with D unclear. The CDR3 extends over 14 amino acids. Germline V lookup: CDR1 SGHRS, CDR2 YFSETQ. The ends were cut back, 0 bases at V and 9 bases at J, with 13 bases in the middle. The DNA of the CDR3 is TGCGCCAGCAGCTTGGCGGGTAATGGTGTCATTCAGTACTTC. This translates into CASSLAGNGVIQYF. The whole variable domain, filled in from reference TRBV5-1 and TRBJ2-4, reads KAGVTQTPRYLIKTRGQQVTLSCSPISGHRSVSWYQQTPGQGLQFLFEYFSETQRNKGNFPGRFSGRQFSNSRSEMNVSTLELGDSALYLCASSLAGNGVIQYFGAGTRLSVL.

This chain uses TRBV10-3 with TRBJ2-1, with TRBD1 identical over 9 bases. This CDR3 is built from 14 residues. Germline V CDR1 and CDR2: ENHRY, SYGVKD. Unmatched junction bases numbered 7, after V lost 5 bases and J lost 8 bases. CDR3 in amino acids: CAISWTGDQDEQFF. The CDR3 DNA reads TGTGCCATCAGTTGGACAGGGGATCAGGATGAGCAGTTCTTC.

The chain recombines TRBV29-1 with TRBJ2-1, with TRBD1 identical over 9 bases. Germline V lookup: CDR1 SQVTM, CDR2 ANQGSEA. The V gene end was trimmed by 6 bases and the J gene end by 2 bases; junction bases not matched to a gene: 11. The CDR3 is 16 residues long. The CDR3 spells CSVEAGDRAPYNEQFF. In DNA form, the CDR3 reads TGCAGCGTCGAGGCAGGGGACAGGGCGCCCTACAATGAGCAGTTCTTC.

This chain connects TRBV7-8 to TRBJ2-5; 7 bases fit TRBD2. The CDR3 contains 12 residues. Germline assignment: CDR1 SGHVS and CDR2 FQNEAQ. The V and J ends lost 10 bases and 9 bases, in that order; junction bases with no gene match: 11. CDR3 DNA sequence: TGTGCCACCCTGGGGGGGGGTCCAGCCCAGTACTTC. It translates to CATLGGGPAQYF.

The chain carries TRBV11-3 and TRBJ2-1; 9 bases are shared with TRBD2. J was trimmed by 8 bases and V by 5 bases; bases with no gene match: 4. Germline lookup yields CDR1 SGHNT and CDR2 YENEEA. The CDR3 runs to 13 residues. For the CDR3, the DNA is TGTGCCAGCAGCCCCATAGCGGGGGATGAGCAGTTCTTC. Protein: CASSPIAGDEQFF.

The chain is built from TRBV6-5 and TRBJ2-1, with 9 bases fitting TRBD1. The CDR3 runs 15 residues. J gave up 5 bases and V 8 bases, and 10 bases lay outside the gene matches. Germline CDR1 reads MNHEY; CDR2 reads SVGAGI. This CDR3 is CASRTTGGGHNEQFF. In DNA, the CDR3 is TGTGCCAGCCGAACCACAGGGGGCGGTCACAATGAGCAGTTCTTC.

The J gene is TRBJ2-3, the V gene TRBV19; D is uncertain. The germline gives CDR1 LNHDA, CDR2 SQIVND (reference sequence). The CDR3 totals 13 residues. V was trimmed by 1 base and J by 4 bases, leaving 6 bases between them. The CDR3 is CASSIVPSDTQYF. In DNA, the CDR3 is TGTGCCAGTAGTATAGTCCCATCAGATACGCAGTATTTT.

The CDR3 reads CASTTGFSGNTIYF. For the CDR3, the DNA is TGTGCCAGTACTACAGGGTTCTCTGGAAACACCATATATTTT. The chain uses TRBV19 and TRBJ1-3; possibly TRBD1 for D (6 bases). Trimming stripped 7 bases from V and 0 bases from J, with 10 bases between. This CDR3 spans 14 amino acids. The V gene's germline CDR1 is LNHDA and CDR2 SQIVND (reference sequence).

The V gene is TRBV19, the J gene TRBJ1-4; 8 nucleotides agree with TRBD1. CDR3 length: 15 amino acids. Germline loops: CDR1 LNHDA, CDR2 SQIVND (reference sequence). V dropped 5 bases and J dropped 5; count of bases not matched to a gene: 7. CDR3 region: CASSDQTGENEKLFF. CDR3 nucleotide sequence: TGTGCCAGTAGTGACCAGACAGGGGAGAATGAAAAACTGTTTTTT.

This chain connects TRBV7-9 to TRBJ1-2; no reliable D call. There are 13 residues in the CDR3. V lost 1 base and J lost 5, with 8 bases in between. The V gene's germline CDR1 is SEHNR and CDR2 FQNEAQ (reference sequence). The CDR3 protein is CASSLGTPYGYTF. The CDR3 DNA reads TGTGCCAGCAGCTTAGGGACTCCTTATGGCTACACCTTC.

The rearrangement joins TRBV28 to TRBJ1-4; D gene uncertain. CDR3 length: 14 amino acids. Trimming removed 3 bases at V and 7 bases at J, with 12 bases between. Germline-derived CDR1 and CDR2 are MDHEN and SYDVKM. CDR3 coding DNA: TGTGCCAGCAGTTTCGGCGGCACCCTTGAAAAACTGTTTTTT. This encodes CASSFGGTLEKLFF.

This chain uses TRBV9 with TRBJ2-6; D is undetermined. Germline V gives CDR1 SGDLS, CDR2 YYNGEE. This CDR3 has 15 residues. Trimming left V 4 bases short and J 4 bases short, with 12 bases between. The CDR3 loop is CASSPFGPGANVLTF. For the CDR3, the DNA is TGTGCCAGCAGCCCCTTTGGGCCGGGGGCCAACGTCCTGACTTTC.

The rearrangement links TRBV6-5 to TRBJ2-3, with D maybe TRBD1 (6 bases). V lost 6 bases and J lost 0, with 13 bases in between. Looked up from germline, CDR1 is MNHEY and CDR2 is SVGAGI. This CDR3 contains 15 residues. The CDR3 sequence is CASRKGETSTDTQYF. The CDR3 DNA sequence: TGTGCCAGCAGGAAGGGGGAAACGAGCACAGATACGCAGTATTTT.

The CDR3 region has the DNA TGCGCCAGCAGCCCGACTAGCGGGTCTGGGGAGACCCAGTACTTC. As protein: CASSPTSGSGETQYF. V and J are TRBV5-1 and TRBJ2-5; 10 bases agree with TRBD2. Trimming took 4 bases from V and 5 from J; bases not matched to a gene: 8. The CDR3 is made up of 15 amino acids. Per germline, CDR1 SGHRS and CDR2 YFSETQ.

The chain couples TRBV6-6 to TRBJ2-5; possibly TRBD1 for D (6 bases). V was clipped by 7 bases and J by 5 bases, with 8 bases between them. Per germline, CDR1 MNHNY and CDR2 SVGAGI (reference sequence). The CDR3 consists of 11 residues. The CDR3 region is CASTTGETQYF. For the CDR3, the DNA is TGTGCCAGCACCACAGGGGAGACCCAGTACTTC.

The chain carries TRBV27 and TRBJ1-2; a weak D match, TRBD1 (5 bases). CDR3 length equals 16 residues. In germline, CDR1 is MNHEY, CDR2 SMNVEV (reference sequence). V was cut by 5 bases and J by 7 bases, with 23 bases left in between. The CDR3 reads CASSPSGWFGRGGYTF. CDR3 bases: TGTGCCAGCAGTCCCTCCGGTTGGTTCGGTAGGGGTGGCTACACCTTC.